One and the same sample provided the 21 T cell receptor beta chains below, sequenced in a study of T cell changes during pregnancy in multiple sclerosis. Repertoires were generated with immunoSEQ multiplex PCR, while TCRdb's copy carries only in-frame clones and drops some. The table shows 85,000 to 90,000 clones, with roughly 94% occurring only once. The sample here was peripheral blood, taken after pregnancy. The receptors here all came from a female donor in good health, enrolled as a control in a pregnancy study.

The chain uses TRBV6-1 and TRBJ1-1; D not certain. The ends were cut back, 4 bases at V and 5 bases at J, with 11 bases in the middle. Germline V gene lookup returns CDR1 MNHNS and CDR2 SASEGT. This CDR3 comprises 13 residues. This CDR3 is CASSVRGGTEAFF. As DNA, the CDR3 is TGTGCCAGCAGTGTACGGGGTGGGACTGAAGCTTTCTTT.

In nucleotides, the CDR3 is TGTGCCAGCAGTGAATCTGCGGGAGGGATGAACACCGGGGAGCTGTTTTTT. This encodes CASSESAGGMNTGELFF. V gene TRBV6-4 combines with J gene TRBJ2-2, with TRBD2 identical over 9 bases. Germline CDR1 and CDR2: MRHNA and SNTAGT. The CDR3 covers 17 residues. J gave up 1 base and V 3 bases, and 6 bases lay outside the gene matches.

The CDR3 nucleotides are TGTGCCAGTAGTAGGGGACTAGCGGGAGGACCAAAATACAATGAGCAGTTCTTC. It is translated as CASSRGLAGGPKYNEQFF. This chain connects TRBV19 to TRBJ2-1; 15 bases agree with TRBD2. Germline loops: CDR1 LNHDA, CDR2 SQIVND (reference sequence). CDR3 length: 18 residues. Trimming cost V 4 bases and J 4 bases; bases outside gene matches: 8.

This clone was seen a single time. The V and J genes are TRBV30 and TRBJ2-7; 10 nucleotides align to TRBD1. Germline-derived CDR1 and CDR2 are GTSNPN and SVGIG (reference sequence). V lost 4 bases to trimming and J lost 6 bases; unmatched junction nucleotides: 12. This CDR3 is built from 15 residues. Here the CDR3 reads CAWNRPGQGLGEQYF. DNA for the CDR3: TGTGCCTGGAACCGCCCGGGACAGGGGTTGGGCGAGCAGTACTTC.

The chain has TRBV28 and TRBJ2-1, with 12 bases fitting TRBD1. J lost 9 bases, V lost 10 bases, and 10 bases had no gene match. CDR1 and CDR2 from the germline V gene are MDHEN and SYDVKM. This CDR3 comprises 14 residues. This CDR3 is CATLGTGGMGEQFF. Here the CDR3 DNA reads TGTGCCACCCTAGGGACAGGGGGCATGGGTGAGCAGTTCTTC.

V is TRBV29-1 and J is TRBJ2-1; D is ambiguous. This CDR3 contains 13 residues. Germline V lookup: CDR1 SQVTM, CDR2 ANQGSEA. Trimming shortened V by 0 bases and J by 7 bases, and 10 bases separated the two germline ends. CDR3 bases: TGCAGCGTTGAAGAGCGGATCGGGAATGAGCAGTTCTTC. Amino acids: CSVEERIGNEQFF.

V and J are TRBV2 and TRBJ2-2, with 9 bases identical to TRBD1. The V gene's germline CDR1 is SNHLY and CDR2 FYNNEI. This CDR3 comprises 14 residues. Trimming cost V 5 bases and J 7 bases; bases outside gene matches: 5. CDR3 coding DNA: TGTGCCAGCAGTCTACAGGGGGCGGGCGGGGAGCTGTTTTTT. This codes for CASSLQGAGGELFF.

V and J are TRBV5-1 and TRBJ1-3; D gene uncertain. The germline CDR1 and CDR2 sequences are SGHRS and YFSETQ. The CDR3 contains 13 residues. Trimming cost V 4 bases and J 4 bases, with 9 bases left between them. CDR3 sequence: CASSRERGNTIYF. Here the CDR3 DNA reads TGCGCCAGCAGCAGGGAGCGCGGAAACACCATATATTTT.

The chain uses TRBV4-1 and TRBJ1-1, with D tentatively TRBD1 (6 bases). CDR3 size: 14 residues. V was clipped by 4 bases and J by 8 bases, with 17 bases between them. Looked up from germline, CDR1 is MGHRA and CDR2 is YSYEKL. The CDR3 reads CASSPSGQSIEAFF. The CDR3 region has the DNA TGCGCCAGCAGCCCGTCCGGACAGAGCATCGAAGCTTTCTTT.

This clone was found once. This rearrangement joins TRBV5-1 to TRBJ2-2; TRBD1 aligns across 8 bases. Germline loops: CDR1 SGHRS, CDR2 YFSETQ. The CDR3 sequence is 15 residues long. V was pared by 5 bases and J by 4 bases, with 7 bases of the junction left unmatched. The CDR3 here is CASRGQVLSTGELFF. CDR3 nucleotide sequence: TGCGCCAGCAGGGGACAGGTTTTAAGCACCGGGGAGCTGTTTTTT. The variable domain in full, with the rest retrieved from reference TRBV5-1 and TRBJ2-2, is KAGVTQTPRYLIKTRGQQVTLSCSPISGHRSVSWYQQTPGQGLQFLFEYFSETQRNKGNFPGRFSGRQFSNSRSEMNVSTLELGDSALYLCASRGQVLSTGELFFGEGSRLTVL.

This sequence joins TRBV25-1 and TRBJ2-7, with a possible D match to TRBD1 (6 bases). The V gene's germline CDR1 is MGHDK and CDR2 SYGVNS. The CDR3 spans 15 residues. V lost 3 bases, J lost 2 bases, and 14 bases lay in between. CDR3: CASSDRDMRTYEQYF. CDR3 DNA sequence: TGTGCCAGCAGTGACCGGGACATGAGGACCTACGAGCAGTACTTC.

Remarks on this clone: Additional DNA sequences in this sample encode the identical CDR3. This chain links TRBV5-1 with TRBJ1-4; 7 bases map to TRBD1. CDR1 is SGHRS and CDR2 is YFSETQ in the germline V gene. The CDR3 has 15 amino acids. With V trimmed by 0 bases and J by 5 bases, 4 bases remained unmatched. The CDR3 nucleotides read TGCGCCAGCAGCTTGGAGACAGGGACGAATGAAAAACTGTTTTTT. Translation: CASSLETGTNEKLFF.

The V call is TRBV11-3, the J call TRBJ2-1, with 10 bases matching TRBD1. This CDR3 spans 15 amino acids. Trimming cost V 1 base and J 4 bases; bases outside gene matches: 1. Germline values: CDR1 SGHNT, CDR2 YENEEA. CDR3 amino acids: CASSLGGQGYNEQFF. In DNA, the CDR3 is TGTGCCAGCAGCTTAGGGGGACAGGGGTACAATGAGCAGTTCTTC.

J is TRBJ1-4 and V is TRBV6-6; 10 positions match TRBD1. With 5 bases clipped from V and 7 bases from J, the junction kept 7 bases outside the gene matches. CDR3 length: 15 residues. CDR1 is MNHNY and CDR2 is SVGAGI in the germline V gene (reference sequence). The CDR3 DNA reads TGTGCCAGCAGTCACTTTGGACAGGGGGGTGAAAAACTGTTTTTT. Its protein product is CASSHFGQGGEKLFF.

The gene calls are TRBV30 and TRBJ1-4; tentatively, D is TRBD1 (6 bases). The CDR3 has 14 amino acids. Trimming left V 1 base short and J 8 bases short, with 14 bases between. Germline V gene data show CDR1 as GTSNPN and CDR2 as SVGIG (reference sequence). In nucleotides, the CDR3 is TGTGCCTGGAGTGGAGGGGCCCAGGGGGAAAAACTGTTTTTT. It codes for CAWSGGAQGEKLFF.

The CDR3 reads CASSATSGRTEQFF. CDR3 nucleotide sequence: TGTGCCAGCAGCGCGACTAGCGGGAGGACTGAGCAGTTCTTC. The chain couples TRBV2 to TRBJ2-1; 13 bases are shared with TRBD2. The CDR3 loop spans 14 amino acids. Germline CDR1 SNHLY, CDR2 FYNNEI. V was pared by 6 bases and J by 9 bases, with 5 bases of the junction left unmatched.

In this sample, this clone turned up once. The chain employs TRBV27 and TRBJ2-3; 10 positions agree with TRBD2. Germline CDR1 reads MNHEY; CDR2 reads SMNVEV (reference sequence). After removal of 5 bases from V and 3 bases from J, the junction contained 11 bases not matched to a gene. This CDR3 comprises 17 residues. CDR3 coding DNA: TGTGCCAGCAGTCCGATACTAGCGGGATTTAGGACAGATACGCAGTATTTT. This codes for CASSPILAGFRTDTQYF.

The chain employs TRBV4-2 and TRBJ2-1, with 15 bases matching TRBD2. The CDR3 runs to 21 residues. The germline V gene encodes CDR1 LGHNA and CDR2 YNFKEQ. V was clipped by 4 bases and J by 2 bases; unmatched bases: 15. CDR3 region: CASSRQPPGLAGGRTYNEQFF. CDR3 coding DNA: TGTGCCAGCAGCCGCCAGCCCCCGGGACTAGCGGGAGGCCGTACCTACAATGAGCAGTTCTTC.

Only one count was recorded for this clone. The chain carries TRBV30 and TRBJ1-1; D ambiguous. Germline lookup yields CDR1 GTSNPN and CDR2 SVGIG (reference sequence). The V gene lost 3 bases and the J gene lost 5 bases, with 10 bases spanning the gap. The CDR3 runs 12 residues. The chain's CDR3 is CAWRYGKTEAFF. The CDR3 region has the DNA TGTGCCTGGAGGTACGGTAAAACTGAAGCTTTCTTT.

V is TRBV5-1 and J is TRBJ2-1; weak D call: TRBD2 (6 bases). CDR3 length equals 15 residues. Germline lookup yields CDR1 SGHRS and CDR2 YFSETQ. The V end was cut by 0 bases, the J end by 8 bases, with 15 bases between. The DNA of the CDR3 is TGCGCCAGCAGCTTGGGGGACTTTCGGGTCTATGAGCAGTTCTTC. Protein: CASSLGDFRVYEQFF. The variable domain in full, completed from reference TRBV5-1 and TRBJ2-1, reads KAGVTQTPRYLIKTRGQQVTLSCSPISGHRSVSWYQQTPGQGLQFLFEYFSETQRNKGNFPGRFSGRQFSNSRSEMNVSTLELGDSALYLCASSLGDFRVYEQFFGPGTRLTVL.

The chain joins TRBV2 to TRBJ2-1, with TRBD1 as a possible D gene (6 bases). The CDR3 is 23 residues long. Deletions cut 8 bases from V and 0 bases from J, with 38 bases between. The V gene's germline CDR1 is SNHLY and CDR2 FYNNEI. This chain's CDR3 is CASLGGPPAGTGLGQGSYNEQFF. The CDR3 DNA reads as TGTGCCAGCTTAGGGGGTCCGCCTGCGGGTACGGGGCTGGGACAAGGCTCCTACAATGAGCAGTTCTTC.